Listed below are T cell receptor beta chains from one sample, sequenced in a study of cytomegalovirus exposure and HLA in healthy donors. Here immunoSEQ multiplex PCR was the method, and the copy in TCRdb shows in-frame clones only, minus some. The table shows 70,000 to 95,000 clones, with roughly four fifths occurring only once. The sample consisted of PBMCs. The receptors here all came from a woman aged 25-40 years in good health and CMV-seronegative. CDR3s include the opening cysteine and the closing phenylalanine or tryptophan. D genes are given only for firm matches. The size entry is marked missing in some rows and otherwise reads once, few, many or a size class.

D gene | clone size | J gene | V gene | CDR3 protein | CDR3 DNA
TRBD2 | few | TRBJ2-1 | TRBV2 | CASDGGRKFF | TGTGCCAGCGATGGCGGGAGAAAGTTCTTC
TRBD2 | - | TRBJ2-7 | TRBV7-9 | CASGLAEYEQYF | TGTGCCAGCGGACTAGCGGAGTACGAGCAGTACTTC
TRBD2 | - | TRBJ2-2 | TRBV5-5 | CASSFGAGGATGELFF | TGTGCCAGCAGCTTCGGAGCGGGAGGGGCCACCGGGGAGCTGTTTTTT
- | - | TRBJ2-7 | TRBV28 | CASSLFGGQGSYEQYF | TGTGCCAGCAGTTTATTCGGTGGGCAGGGCTCCTACGAGCAGTACTTC
TRBD1 | - | TRBJ1-2 | TRBV7-3 | CASSRDRGRGYTF | TGTGCCAGCAGCCGGGACAGGGGGCGCGGCTACACCTTC
TRBD1 | - | TRBJ2-7 | TRBV18 | CASSTGTGGTDEQYF | TGTGCCAGCTCAACCGGGACAGGGGGTACTGACGAGCAGTACTTC
TRBD1 | - | TRBJ1-1 | TRBV4-1 | CASSQEGDRGDRTPQAFF | TGCGCCAGCAGCCAAGAGGGGGACAGGGGAGATCGAACACCTCAAGCTTTCTTT
TRBD1 | once | TRBJ2-5 | TRBV30 | CAWTWGDRGAQYF | TGTGCCTGGACGTGGGGCGACAGGGGAGCCCAGTACTTC
TRBD1 | - | TRBJ1-2 | TRBV28 | CASSPQGDYGYTF | TGTGCCAGCAGTCCACAGGGGGACTATGGCTACACCTTC
- | once | TRBJ1-3 | TRBV9 | CASSIQGATDFGNTIYF | TGTGCCAGCAGTATACAGGGTGCCACGGATTTCGGAAACACCATATATTTT
TRBD1 | - | TRBJ2-6 | TRBV27 | CASSLFGDNRGSPGANVLTF | TGTGCCAGCAGTTTATTTGGGGACAACAGGGGTTCGCCTGGGGCCAACGTCCTGACTTTC
TRBD1 | - | TRBJ1-1 | TRBV27 | CASSSRQGMNTEAFF | TGTGCCAGCAGTTCCCGACAGGGGATGAACACTGAAGCTTTCTTT
- | - | TRBJ2-6 | TRBV7-9 | CASSLPFRATGANVLTF | TGTGCCAGCAGCTTACCATTCAGGGCTACTGGGGCCAACGTCCTGACTTTC
TRBD1 | - | TRBJ2-5 | TRBV5-4 | CASSPGTVQETQYF | TGTGCCAGCAGCCCCGGGACAGTGCAAGAGACCCAGTACTTC
- | few | TRBJ2-5 | TRBV27 | CASSFGKFQETQYF | TGTGCCAGCAGTTTCGGGAAATTTCAAGAGACCCAGTACTTC
- | - | TRBJ1-2 | TRBV7-9 | CASSTGQHYGYTF | TGTGCCAGCAGCACCGGACAGCACTATGGCTACACCTTC
- | - | TRBJ1-1 | TRBV27 | CASSFTGLNTEAFF | TGTGCCAGCAGTTTTACAGGTCTGAACACTGAAGCTTTCTTT
- | few | TRBJ1-2 | TRBV4-1 | CASSVQGIVGYTF | TGCGCCAGCAGTGTGCAGGGGATTGTTGGCTACACCTTC
TRBD2 | - | TRBJ2-7 | TRBV11-2 | CASSLSSGTSYEQYF | TGTGCCAGCAGCTTATCTAGCGGAACGTCCTACGAGCAGTACTTC
- | - | TRBJ1-1 | TRBV6-5 | CASSDNWYTEAFF | TGTGCCAGCAGTGACAACTGGTACACTGAAGCTTTCTTT
TRBD2 | - | TRBJ2-5 | TRBV27 | CASSGTSGTGTQETQYF | TGTGCCAGCAGCGGGACTAGCGGGACCGGGACACAAGAGACCCAGTACTTC
- | - | TRBJ1-6 | TRBV7-6 | CASSLGSPGLLTPLHF | TGTGCCAGCAGCTTAGGGTCCCCAGGGCTCCTGACACCCCTCCACTTT
TRBD1 | - | TRBJ2-5 | TRBV5-4 | CASSPGGSRRETQYF | TGTGCCAGCAGCCCAGGGGGCTCCCGTCGGGAGACCCAGTACTTC
- | - | TRBJ2-1 | TRBV9 | CASSEGPDTREQFF | TGTGCCAGCAGCGAGGGGCCGGACACGCGTGAGCAGTTCTTC
TRBD2 | - | TRBJ2-7 | TRBV11-2 | CASSLDFGGDSYEQYF | TGTGCCAGCAGCTTAGATTTTGGGGGGGACTCCTACGAGCAGTACTTC
- | - | TRBJ1-2 | TRBV6-5 | CASSYSEGYGYTF | TGTGCCAGCAGTTACTCGGAGGGGTATGGCTACACCTTC
- | - | TRBJ2-5 | TRBV4-1 | CASSLTVSLETQYF | TGCGCCAGCAGCCTAACAGTTTCACTAGAGACCCAGTACTTC
TRBD1 | - | TRBJ1-1 | TRBV13 | CASSLGQRSNTEAFF | TGTGCCAGCAGCCTGGGACAGCGCTCGAACACTGAAGCTTTCTTT
- | - | TRBJ1-2 | TRBV6-1 | CASGLSGRGYGYTF | TGTGCCAGCGGCCTGTCAGGCAGGGGCTATGGCTACACCTTC
- | few | TRBJ2-5 | TRBV18 | CASSPPSKETQYF | TGTGCCAGCTCACCACCCAGTAAGGAGACCCAGTACTTC
- | - | TRBJ1-1 | TRBV28 | CASSLWEGTGTGTEAFF | TGTGCCAGCAGTTTATGGGAGGGGACGGGAACGGGCACTGAAGCTTTCTTT
TRBD1 | - | TRBJ2-7 | TRBV27 | CASSLWDRVHEQYF | TGTGCCAGCAGTTTGTGGGACAGGGTCCACGAGCAGTACTTC